The 22 T cell receptor beta chains below were found in one sample sequenced in a study of control samples from healthy donors and cancer patients. Assay: immunoSEQ multiplex PCR; the TCRdb copy retains only in-frame clones and omits some. The sample includes about 89,000 clones, about 89% of them seen just once. Input material: blood. These TCRs come from a man under 40 in good health.

The rearrangement links TRBV28 to TRBJ2-1; weak D call: TRBD2 (6 bases). The germline V gene has CDR1 MDHEN and CDR2 SYDVKM. The CDR3 runs to 14 residues. V was trimmed by 4 bases and J by 5 bases, leaving 12 bases between them. CDR3 region: CASSSRAGHNEQFF. CDR3 in DNA: TGTGCCAGCAGTTCCCGGGCGGGGCACAATGAGCAGTTCTTC. Combining the CDR3 with reference TRBV28 and TRBJ2-1 gives the whole variable domain DVKVTQSSRYLVKRTGEKVFLECVQDMDHENMFWYRQDPGLGLRLIYFSYDVKMKEKGDIPEGYSVSREKKERFSLILESASTNQTSMYLCASSSRAGHNEQFFGPGTRLTVL.

V and J are TRBV9 and TRBJ2-3; 12 bases map to TRBD1. CDR3 size: 15 residues. Looked up from germline, CDR1 is SGDLS and CDR2 is YYNGEE. Germline trimming cut 2 bases from V and 5 bases from J; bases unmatched to any gene: 3. In DNA, the CDR3 is TGTGCCAGCAGCGTGGGACAGGGGGCCGGAGATACGCAGTATTTT. It encodes CASSVGQGAGDTQYF.

J is TRBJ1-5 and V is TRBV5-7; D not certain. TRBV5-7 is an ORF, and what it does is uncertain. Trimming took off 5 bases at V and 6 bases at J, with 15 bases between the two ends. CDR3 size: 14 residues. The CDR3 reads CASRGIPWTQPQHF. CDR3 DNA: TGTGCCAGCAGGGGGATCCCGTGGACTCAGCCCCAGCATTTT.

Here the CDR3 reads CASSPGTASNQPQHF. In DNA, the CDR3 is TGTGCCAGCAGTCCCGGGACAGCCAGCAATCAGCCCCAGCATTTT. The rearrangement joins TRBV6-5 to TRBJ1-5; 7 bases are shared with TRBD1. Germline-derived CDR1 and CDR2 are MNHEY and SVGAGI. V shed 5 bases and J 1 base; nucleotides not matched to a gene: 5. This CDR3 region has 15 residues.

As for this clone: The sample holds other DNA sequences that translate to the same CDR3. The chain combines TRBV6-6 with TRBJ2-7, with D possibly TRBD2 on 6 matching bases. The CDR3 runs 12 residues. The germline gives CDR1 MNHNY, CDR2 SVGAGI (reference sequence). Trimming left V 5 bases short and J 2 bases short, with 7 bases between. The CDR3 nucleotides read TGTGCCAGCAGTGGGACTGCCTACGAGCAGTACTTC. As protein: CASSGTAYEQYF.

The chain carries TRBV14 and TRBJ2-2; 9 bases are a match to TRBD2. Germline assignment: CDR1 SGHDN and CDR2 FVKESK. The CDR3 is 16 residues long. J lost 6 bases, V lost 4 bases, and 9 bases had no gene match. The CDR3 loop reads CASSLEGLAGPGELFF. The CDR3 nucleotides read TGTGCCAGCAGCCTCGAGGGGCTAGCGGGGCCCGGGGAGCTGTTTTTT.

This clone was seen once. The V call is TRBV11-3, the J call TRBJ2-2; D is ambiguous. Per germline, CDR1 SGHNT and CDR2 YENEEA. The CDR3 sequence is 14 residues long. Trimming took 5 bases from V and 2 from J, leaving 9 bases between them. CDR3 region: CASSQTRNTGELFF. The CDR3, as DNA: TGTGCCAGCAGCCAGACGAGAAACACCGGGGAGCTGTTTTTT.

This clone came up many times. The rearrangement uses TRBV6-5 and TRBJ1-3, with D hard to call. This CDR3 is 15 amino acids long. V shed 6 bases and J shed 0 bases, with 12 bases lying between them. Germline V CDR1 and CDR2: MNHEY, SVGAGI. This CDR3 is CASSAGIYSGNTIYF. For the CDR3, the DNA is TGTGCCAGCAGCGCCGGGATCTACTCTGGAAACACCATATATTTT.

V usage is TRBV19 and J usage is TRBJ1-3; TRBD1 matches at 8 bases. The V segment lost 5 bases and the J segment 4 bases; nucleotides outside the gene matches: 4. The CDR3 is 14 amino acids. Germline V CDR1 and CDR2: LNHDA, SQIVND (reference sequence). The CDR3 sequence: CASSQGARGNTIYF. CDR3 sequence (DNA): TGTGCCAGTAGTCAGGGGGCGAGAGGAAACACCATATATTTT.

The V gene is TRBV19, the J gene TRBJ1-5; unclear D gene. Germline V gene lookup returns CDR1 LNHDA and CDR2 SQIVND (reference sequence). V dropped 5 bases and J dropped 2 bases, with 10 bases sitting between them. This CDR3 is 14 amino acids long. The CDR3 here is CASSDVRGNQPQHF. The DNA for the CDR3 is TGTGCCAGTAGTGATGTGAGGGGCAATCAGCCCCAGCATTTT.

The chain is built from TRBV7-2 and TRBJ1-2, with no clear D. This CDR3 is built from 13 residues. Trimming shortened V by 0 bases and J by 4 bases, and 6 bases separated the two germline ends. The germline CDR1 and CDR2 sequences are SGHTA and FQGNSA. CDR3 DNA sequence: TGTGCCAGCAGCTTAGCAGGGATCTATGGCTACACCTTC. The encoded protein is CASSLAGIYGYTF.

A single count supports this clone. The chain joins TRBV28 to TRBJ1-2; D is unclear. The V and J ends lost 2 bases and 4 bases respectively, with 11 bases between them. The CDR3 spans 14 residues. Germline V CDR1 and CDR2: MDHEN, SYDVKM. CDR3 in amino acids: CASSLEGRVYGYTF. CDR3 nucleotides: TGTGCCAGCAGTTTAGAGGGAAGGGTCTATGGCTACACCTTC.

V gene TRBV30 combines with J gene TRBJ1-3, with D possibly TRBD1 on 5 matching bases. The V end lost 0 bases, the J end lost 4 bases, and 7 bases lay between the germline ends. The CDR3 runs to 13 residues. CDR1 and CDR2 (germline): GTSNPN, SVGIG (reference sequence). CDR3 loop: CAWSVGGGNTIYF. CDR3 bases: TGTGCCTGGAGTGTCGGGGGAGGAAACACCATATATTTT.

This chain links TRBV10-1 with TRBJ2-5; TRBD2 aligns across 7 bases. The V segment lost 2 bases and the J segment 2 bases; nucleotides outside the gene matches: 5. The CDR3 runs to 15 residues. CDR1 is WNHNN, CDR2 SYGVQD, per germline (reference sequence). This CDR3 reads CASSEQPGGQETQYF. The CDR3 DNA is TGCGCCAGCAGTGAGCAGCCGGGGGGTCAAGAGACCCAGTACTTC.

The chain joins TRBV5-1 to TRBJ2-3; TRBD2 might be the D (6 bases). The CDR3 covers 15 residues. The ends were cut back, 3 bases at V and 1 base at J, with 12 bases in the middle. Per the germline V gene, CDR1 is SGHRS and CDR2 is YFSETQ. The CDR3 nucleotides are TGCGCCAGCAGCTCCAGCGGGCCTGGCACAGATACGCAGTATTTT. Translated, it gives CASSSSGPGTDTQYF.

The chain combines TRBV5-6 with TRBJ1-2; D is ambiguous. CDR3 length: 11 amino acids. Germline V gene lookup returns CDR1 SGHDT and CDR2 YYEEEE. Trimming removed 3 bases from V and 4 bases from J, with 4 bases in between. CDR3 sequence (DNA): TGTGCCAGCAGCTGGAGCTATGGCTACACCTTC. Translating it yields CASSWSYGYTF.

The chain carries TRBV24-1 and TRBJ2-7, with TRBD1 matching 10 bases. Germline values: CDR1 KGHDR, CDR2 SFDVKD. Germline trimming cut 9 bases from V and 0 bases from J; bases unmatched to any gene: 22. The CDR3 contains 20 residues. The chain's CDR3 is CATGDRGKGLERPFSYEQYV. The CDR3 coding sequence is TGTGCCACCGGGGACAGGGGAAAGGGACTAGAGAGACCCTTCTCCTACGAGCAGTACGTC.

The rearrangement joins TRBV19 to TRBJ2-6; 8 nucleotides agree with TRBD1. V gave up 8 bases and J gave up 2 bases; unmatched junction bases: 5. Germline V lookup: CDR1 LNHDA, CDR2 SQIVND (reference sequence). The CDR3 runs 15 residues. CDR3 DNA: TGTGCCAGTCAATCAGGGGGCGCTGGGGCCAACGTCCTGACTTTC. It codes for CASQSGGAGANVLTF. Full variable domain (missing parts from reference TRBV19 and TRBJ2-6): DGGITQSPKYLFRKEGQNVTLSCEQNLNHDAMYWYRQDPGQGLRLIYYSQIVNDFQKGDIAEGYSVSREKKESFPLTVTSAQKNPTAFYLCASQSGGAGANVLTFGAGSRLTVL.

The gene calls are TRBV7-9 and TRBJ1-2; D gene uncertain. Trimming stripped 4 bases from V and 3 bases from J, with 12 bases between. Germline V gene sequence: CDR1 SEHNR, CDR2 FQNEAQ (reference sequence). The CDR3 is made up of 14 amino acids. The CDR3 sequence is CASSSDAEYYGYTF. The CDR3 DNA is TGTGCCAGCAGCTCCGACGCAGAGTACTATGGCTACACCTTC.

The chain is built from TRBV6-6 and TRBJ1-4, with D tentatively TRBD1 (5 bases). Germline V CDR1 and CDR2: MNHNY, SVGAGI (reference sequence). Trimming left V 2 bases short and J 8 bases short, with 18 bases between. The CDR3 is made up of 16 amino acids. Here the CDR3 DNA reads TGTGCCAGCAGTTACCGGCAGGGCAGGGTCCCCGAAAAACTGTTTTTT. This encodes CASSYRQGRVPEKLFF.

The chain couples TRBV27 to TRBJ1-3, with TRBD1 as a possible D gene (5 bases). CDR1 is MNHEY and CDR2 is SMNVEV in the germline V gene (reference sequence). The V end was cut by 2 bases, the J end by 4 bases, with 12 bases between. The CDR3 contains 15 residues. The CDR3 nucleotides read TGTGCCAGCAGTTTAGGAGGGGCGGCGGGAAACACCATATATTTT. It encodes CASSLGGAAGNTIYF.

The V call is TRBV12-5, the J call TRBJ2-2, with 7 bases lining up with TRBD2. Per germline, CDR1 LGHNT and CDR2 FRNRAP. Trimming cost V 5 bases and J 6 bases; bases outside gene matches: 12. This CDR3 has 16 amino acids. The CDR3 region has the DNA TGTGCTAGTGGTACTTCGGGACTAAAGGCACCCGGGGAGCTGTTTTTT. It specifies CASGTSGLKAPGELFF.